Below are 9 T cell receptor beta chains sequenced from a single sample in a study of T cells in Graves' hyperthyroidism and ophthalmopathy. Authors of the study amplified TCR beta CDR3 regions from RNA transcripts. The primer set for the first-round RT-PCR of the TCR CDR3 was HTBI. Using its own MiXCR run on the multiplex PCR reads, TCRdb lists one record per CDR3 protein. The sample has more than 350,000 distinct CDR3 sequences; 15% are singletons. Sequenced input: blood. These receptors were taken from a woman in her twenties or thirties with Graves' hyperthyroidism.

This clonotype was found many times. Written as DNA, the CDR3 is TGCGCCAGCAGAGAGGGGGAAGACTATGGCTACACCTTC. This translates into CASREGEDYGYTF. The chain is built from TRBV5-1 and TRBJ1-2; D is possibly TRBD1 (6 bases). The CDR3 runs to 13 residues. V lost 5 bases, J lost 3 bases, and 11 bases lay in between. Germline V gene lookup returns CDR1 SGHRS and CDR2 YFSETQ.

This clonotype was counted at least ten times. The chain links TRBV11-2 to TRBJ1-2, with unresolved D. The length of the CDR3 is 13 residues. In germline, CDR1 is SGHAT, CDR2 FQNNGV. V was pared by 5 bases and J by 7 bases, with 14 bases between. The CDR3 here is CASSATREGGYTF. For the CDR3, the DNA is TGTGCCAGCAGCGCAACTCGAGAGGGTGGCTACACCTTC. Drawing the rest from reference TRBV11-2 and TRBJ1-2, the complete variable domain is EAGVAQSPRYKIIEKRQSVAFWCNPISGHATLYWYQQILGQGPKLLIQFQNNGVVDDSQLPKDRFSAERLKGVDSTLKIQPAKLEDSAVYLCASSATREGGYTFGSGTRLTVV.

This clonotype was seen many times. The V call is TRBV27, the J call TRBJ2-7; no definite D call. Per germline, CDR1 MNHEY and CDR2 SMNVEV (reference sequence). V lost 4 bases, J lost 2 bases, and 6 bases lay in between. The CDR3 runs to 12 residues. CDR3 sequence (DNA): TGTGCCAGCAGTTCCCCAACCTACGAGCAGTACTTC. Translation: CASSSPTYEQYF.

This clonotype was seen at least ten times. This chain joins TRBV28 and TRBJ2-7; 8 bases agree with TRBD1. From germline, CDR1 is MDHEN and CDR2 SYDVKM. V gave up 4 bases and J gave up 2 bases; unmatched junction bases: 7. CDR3 size: 15 residues. The CDR3 DNA reads TGTGCCAGCAGTTCGGCGGGACAGGCGGCCTACGAGCAGTACTTC. Its protein product is CASSSAGQAAYEQYF.

Only a few counts were recorded for this clonotype. V usage is TRBV10-3 and J usage is TRBJ1-1; D unclear. The ends were cut back, 3 bases at V and 0 bases at J, with 8 bases in the middle. CDR1 is ENHRY and CDR2 is SYGVKD in the germline V gene. The length of the CDR3 is 14 residues. In nucleotides, the CDR3 is TGTGCCATCAGTGATGGCAGAATGAACACTGAAGCTTTCTTT. Amino acids: CAISDGRMNTEAFF.

This clonotype showed up many times. The rearrangement uses TRBV3-1 and TRBJ2-7; 7 bases line up with TRBD2. J lost 2 bases, V lost 4 bases, and 11 bases had no gene match. The CDR3 has 16 amino acids. Germline V gene sequence: CDR1 LGHDT, CDR2 YNNKEL (reference sequence). CDR3 nucleotides: TGTGCCAGCAGCCCCCTCCCCCGGGAGGTCCCCTACGAGCAGTACTTC. Protein: CASSPLPREVPYEQYF.

V usage is TRBV19 and J usage is TRBJ1-1; TRBD1 might be the D (5 bases). Deletions cut 7 bases from V and 1 base from J, with 13 bases between. This CDR3 is built from 14 residues. Looked up from germline, CDR1 is LNHDA and CDR2 is SQIVND (reference sequence). Here the CDR3 reads CASTPIRENTEAFF. CDR3 nucleotides: TGTGCCAGTACTCCGATCAGGGAGAACACTGAAGCTTTCTTT. The entire variable domain, with the rest obtained from reference TRBV19 and TRBJ1-1, is as follows: DGGITQSPKYLFRKEGQNVTLSCEQNLNHDAMYWYRQDPGQGLRLIYYSQIVNDFQKGDIAEGYSVSREKKESFPLTVTSAQKNPTAFYLCASTPIRENTEAFFGQGTRLTVV.

This clonotype has a count of ten or more. The genes are TRBV5-1 and TRBJ2-1, with unresolved D. CDR3 size: 11 residues. Germline V lookup: CDR1 SGHRS, CDR2 YFSETQ. The germline V and J ends were trimmed by 1 base and 6 bases, with 2 bases remaining between them. The CDR3 reads CASSLINEQFF. As DNA, the CDR3 is TGCGCCAGCAGCTTGATCAATGAGCAGTTCTTC. The variable domain in full, completed from reference TRBV5-1 and TRBJ2-1, reads KAGVTQTPRYLIKTRGQQVTLSCSPISGHRSVSWYQQTPGQGLQFLFEYFSETQRNKGNFPGRFSGRQFSNSRSEMNVSTLELGDSALYLCASSLINEQFFGPGTRLTVL.

This clonotype was counted between two and nine times. The chain couples TRBV12-3 or TRBV12-4 to TRBJ2-2, with D maybe TRBD1 (6 bases). The CDR3 consists of 13 residues. V dropped 6 bases and J dropped 5 bases, with 10 bases sitting between them. This chain's CDR3 is CASSRQETGELFF. DNA of the CDR3: TGTGCCAGCAGCCGACAGGAAACCGGGGAGCTGTTTTTT.